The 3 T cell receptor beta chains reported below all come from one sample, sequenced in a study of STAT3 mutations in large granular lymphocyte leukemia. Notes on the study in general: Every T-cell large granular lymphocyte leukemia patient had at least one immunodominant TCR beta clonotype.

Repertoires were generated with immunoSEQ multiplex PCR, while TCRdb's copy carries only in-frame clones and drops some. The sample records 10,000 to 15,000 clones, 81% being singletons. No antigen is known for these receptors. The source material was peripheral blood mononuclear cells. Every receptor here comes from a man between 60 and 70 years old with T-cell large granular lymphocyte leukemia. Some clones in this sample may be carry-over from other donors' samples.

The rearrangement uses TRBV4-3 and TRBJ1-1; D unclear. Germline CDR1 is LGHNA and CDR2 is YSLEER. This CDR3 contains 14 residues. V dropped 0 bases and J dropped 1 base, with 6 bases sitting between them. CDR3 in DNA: TGCGCCAGCAGCCAAGAGGGCAGGAACACTGAAGCTTTCTTT. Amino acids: CASSQEGRNTEAFF.

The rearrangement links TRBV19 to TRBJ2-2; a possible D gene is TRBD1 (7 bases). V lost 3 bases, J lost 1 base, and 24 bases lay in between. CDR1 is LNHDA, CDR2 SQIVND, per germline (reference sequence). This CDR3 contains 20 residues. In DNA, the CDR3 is TGTGCCAGTAGTATTGGAGGGGGCAGGTTTTGGGTTGGGAACACCGGGGAGCTGTTTTTT. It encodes CASSIGGGRFWVGNTGELFF.

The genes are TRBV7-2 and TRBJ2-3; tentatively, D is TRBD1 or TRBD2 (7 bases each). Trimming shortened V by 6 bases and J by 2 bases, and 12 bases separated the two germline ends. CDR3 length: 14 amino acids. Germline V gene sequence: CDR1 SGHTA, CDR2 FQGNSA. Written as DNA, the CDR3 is TGTGCCAGCAGGGGAGGGGGCTTCACAGATACGCAGTATTTT. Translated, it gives CASRGGGFTDTQYF. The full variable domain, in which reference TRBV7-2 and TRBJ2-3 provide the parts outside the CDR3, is GAGVSQSPSNKVTEKGKDVELRCDPISGHTALYWYRQSLGQGLEFLIYFQGNSAPDKSGLPSDRFSAERTGGSVSTLTIQRTQQEDSAVYLCASRGGGFTDTQYFGPGTRLTVL.